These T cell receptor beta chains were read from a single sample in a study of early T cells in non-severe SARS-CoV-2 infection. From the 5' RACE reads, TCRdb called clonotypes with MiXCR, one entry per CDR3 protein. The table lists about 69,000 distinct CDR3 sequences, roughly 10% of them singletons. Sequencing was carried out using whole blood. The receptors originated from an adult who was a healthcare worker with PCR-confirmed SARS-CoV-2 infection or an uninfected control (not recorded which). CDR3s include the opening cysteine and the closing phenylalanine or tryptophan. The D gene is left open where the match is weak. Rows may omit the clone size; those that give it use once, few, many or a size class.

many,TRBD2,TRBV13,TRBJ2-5,CASSYPGLQETQYF,TGTGCCAGCAGCTATCCGGGACTACAAGAGACCCAGTACTTC
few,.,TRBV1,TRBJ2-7,CTSSQETDTYYEQYF,TGCACCAGCAGCCAAGAGACGGACACCTACTACGAGCAGTACTTC
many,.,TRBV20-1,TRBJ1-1,CSAPGLRDTEAFF,TGCAGTGCTCCCGGCTTGAGGGACACTGAAGCTTTCTTT
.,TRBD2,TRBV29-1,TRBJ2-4,CSGGLTSDIQYF,TGCAGCGGGGGACTAACTTCGGACATTCAGTACTTC
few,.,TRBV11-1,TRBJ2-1,CASSYRGTPSYSYNEQFF,TGTGCCAGCAGCTACCGGGGGACTCCGTCCTATTCCTACAATGAGCAGTTCTTC
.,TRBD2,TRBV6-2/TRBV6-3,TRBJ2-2,CASSNPDIGHGGDTGELFF,TGTGCCAGCAGTAACCCCGATATCGGACACGGGGGGGACACCGGGGAGCTGTTTTTT
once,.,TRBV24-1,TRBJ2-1,CATSAKGDRNEQFF,TGTGCCACCAGTGCCAAGGGAGACCGCAATGAGCAGTTCTTC
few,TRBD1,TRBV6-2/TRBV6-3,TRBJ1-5,CASSWGDRDQPQHF,TGTGCCAGCAGTTGGGGTGACAGGGATCAGCCCCAGCATTTT
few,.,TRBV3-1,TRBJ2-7,CASSQFRDSYEQYF,TGTGCCAGCAGCCAATTCAGGGATTCCTACGAGCAGTACTTC
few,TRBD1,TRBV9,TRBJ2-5,CASSTQSRDRGGRQETQYF,TGTGCCAGCAGCACGCAGTCCCGGGACAGGGGCGGGCGCCAAGAGACCCAGTACTTC
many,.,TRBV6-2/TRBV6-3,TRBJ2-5,CASTRTGETQYF,TGTGCCAGTACCAGGACGGGAGAGACCCAGTACTTC
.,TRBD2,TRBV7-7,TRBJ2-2,CASSFRSGRRAGELFF,TGTGCTAGCAGCTTTCGAAGCGGGAGAAGGGCCGGGGAGCTGTTTTTT
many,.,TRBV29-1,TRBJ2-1,CSVGYEQFF,TGCAGCGTTGGTTATGAGCAGTTCTTC
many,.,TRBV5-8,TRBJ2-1,CASSLAQGTEQFF,TGTGCCAGCAGCTTGGCCCAGGGTACTGAGCAGTTCTTC
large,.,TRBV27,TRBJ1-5,CASSLDSSSSNQPQHF,TGTGCCAGCAGTTTAGACAGCAGTTCTAGCAATCAGCCCCAGCATTTT
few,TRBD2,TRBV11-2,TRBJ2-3,CASSPHPGTSGTDTQYF,TGTGCCAGCAGCCCCCACCCTGGGACTAGCGGCACAGATACGCAGTATTTT
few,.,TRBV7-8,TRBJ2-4,CASSLGRVPPKNIQYF,TGTGCCAGCAGCTTAGGCAGGGTGCCTCCTAAAAACATTCAGTACTTC
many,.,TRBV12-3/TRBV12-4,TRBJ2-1,CASSFWDTGPQGNEQFF,TGTGCCAGCAGTTTTTGGGATACGGGACCGCAGGGCAATGAGCAGTTCTTC
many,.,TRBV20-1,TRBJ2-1,CSARDIASQGNEQFF,TGCAGTGCTAGGGATATAGCGTCTCAGGGCAATGAGCAGTTCTTC
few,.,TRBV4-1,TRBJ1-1,CASSQARGGTEAFF,TGCGCCAGCAGCCAGGCGAGAGGGGGCACTGAAGCTTTCTTT
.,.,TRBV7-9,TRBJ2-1,CASSFLASSYNEQFF,TGTGCCAGCAGCTTCCTAGCGAGCTCCTACAATGAGCAGTTCTTC
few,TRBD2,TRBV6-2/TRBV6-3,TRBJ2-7,CASSSGLAGLSYEQYF,TGTGCCAGCAGTTCCGGACTAGCGGGCCTCTCCTACGAGCAGTACTTC
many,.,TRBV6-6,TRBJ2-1,CASSYGGYSYNEQFF,TGTGCCAGCAGTTACGGTGGATACTCCTACAATGAGCAGTTCTTC
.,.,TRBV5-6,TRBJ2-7,CASSLYRPYEQYF,TGTGCCAGCAGCTTGTACAGACCCTACGAGCAGTACTTC
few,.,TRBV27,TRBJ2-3,CASSPYTPRAASTDTQYF,TGTGCCAGCAGTCCCTATACCCCCCGGGCAGCTAGCACAGATACGCAGTATTTT
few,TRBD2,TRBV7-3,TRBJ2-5,CASSLSGGVAETQYF,TGTGCCAGCAGCCTTAGCGGGGGGGTCGCGGAGACCCAGTACTTC
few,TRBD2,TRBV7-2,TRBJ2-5,CASSLGGSGGQETQYF,TGTGCCAGCAGCTTAGGTGGTAGCGGGGGGCAAGAGACCCAGTACTTC
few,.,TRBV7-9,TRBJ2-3,CATEGGSDTQYF,TGTGCCACCGAGGGAGGTTCAGATACGCAGTATTTT
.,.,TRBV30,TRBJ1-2,CAWSPGDGYTF,TGTGCCTGGAGTCCGGGGGATGGCTACACCTTC
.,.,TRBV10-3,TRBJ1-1,CAISVQVNTEAFF,TGTGCCATCAGTGTTCAAGTGAACACTGAAGCTTTCTTT
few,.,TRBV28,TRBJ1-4,CASSYGGAANEKLFF,TGTGCCAGCAGTTACGGAGGGGCAGCTAATGAAAAACTGTTTTTT
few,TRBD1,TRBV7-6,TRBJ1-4,CASSFLPGQPTATNEKLFF,TGTGCCAGCAGCTTTCTACCGGGACAGCCCACTGCAACTAATGAAAAACTGTTTTTT
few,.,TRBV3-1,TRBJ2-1,CASTSTRYNEQFF,TGTGCCAGCACCTCGACTAGATACAATGAGCAGTTCTTC
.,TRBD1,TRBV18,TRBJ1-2,CASSGDRNYGYTF,TGTGCCAGCTCAGGGGACAGAAACTATGGCTACACCTTC
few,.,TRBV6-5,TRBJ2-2,CASSYKGRGLNTGELFF,TGTGCCAGCAGTTACAAGGGGAGAGGTCTGAACACCGGGGAGCTGTTTTTT
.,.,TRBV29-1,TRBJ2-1,CSVAGVLQYNEQFF,TGCAGCGTTGCGGGGGTGCTGCAGTACAATGAGCAGTTCTTC
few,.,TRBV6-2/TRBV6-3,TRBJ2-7,CASSYGGNGAYEQYF,TGTGCCAGCAGTTACGGGGGGAACGGCGCCTACGAGCAGTACTTC
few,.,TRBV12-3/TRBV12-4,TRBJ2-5,CASSPSGAQYF,TGTGCCAGCAGTCCCTCGGGGGCCCAGTACTTC
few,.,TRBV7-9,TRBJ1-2,CASSPDGNYGYTF,TGTGCCAGCAGTCCCGACGGTAACTATGGCTACACCTTC
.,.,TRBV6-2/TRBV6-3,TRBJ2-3,CASRGSDTQYF,TGTGCCAGCAGAGGGTCAGATACGCAGTATTTT
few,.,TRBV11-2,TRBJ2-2,CASSPLRRVATGELFF,TGTGCCAGCAGCCCCCTTCGCAGGGTCGCCACCGGGGAGCTGTTTTTT
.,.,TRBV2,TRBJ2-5,CASSEALWAETQYF,TGTGCCAGCAGTGAAGCGCTCTGGGCGGAGACCCAGTACTTC
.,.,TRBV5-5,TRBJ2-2,CASRVPGRVNTGELFF,TGTGCCAGCAGAGTGCCCGGGAGAGTGAACACCGGGGAGCTGTTTTTT
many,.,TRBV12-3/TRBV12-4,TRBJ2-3,CASSSPVKPKRDTQYF,TGTGCCAGCAGTTCCCCCGTGAAGCCTAAACGGGATACGCAGTATTTT
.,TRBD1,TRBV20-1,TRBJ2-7,CSASSTGTYEQYF,TGCAGTGCTTCCTCGACAGGGACCTACGAGCAGTACTTC
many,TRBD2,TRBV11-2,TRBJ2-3,CASSPGSGGIDTQYF,TGTGCCAGCAGTCCAGGGAGCGGGGGTATCGATACGCAGTATTTT
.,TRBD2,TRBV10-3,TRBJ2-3,CAISESSGGPGMQYF,TGTGCCATCAGTGAATCTAGCGGGGGCCCCGGGATGCAGTATTTT